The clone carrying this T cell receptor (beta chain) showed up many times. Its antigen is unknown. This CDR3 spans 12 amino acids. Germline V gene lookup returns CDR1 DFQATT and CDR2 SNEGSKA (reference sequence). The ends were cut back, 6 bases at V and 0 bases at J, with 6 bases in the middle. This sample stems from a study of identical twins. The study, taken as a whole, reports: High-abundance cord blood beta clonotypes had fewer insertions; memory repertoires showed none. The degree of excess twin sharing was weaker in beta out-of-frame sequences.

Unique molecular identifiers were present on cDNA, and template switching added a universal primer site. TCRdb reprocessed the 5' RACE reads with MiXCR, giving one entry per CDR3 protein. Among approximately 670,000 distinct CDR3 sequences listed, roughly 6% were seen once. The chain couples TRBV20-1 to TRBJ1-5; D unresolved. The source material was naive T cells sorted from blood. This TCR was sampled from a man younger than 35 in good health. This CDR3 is CSASVSNQPQHF. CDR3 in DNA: TGCAGTGCCTCGGTTAGCAATCAGCCCCAGCATTTT.